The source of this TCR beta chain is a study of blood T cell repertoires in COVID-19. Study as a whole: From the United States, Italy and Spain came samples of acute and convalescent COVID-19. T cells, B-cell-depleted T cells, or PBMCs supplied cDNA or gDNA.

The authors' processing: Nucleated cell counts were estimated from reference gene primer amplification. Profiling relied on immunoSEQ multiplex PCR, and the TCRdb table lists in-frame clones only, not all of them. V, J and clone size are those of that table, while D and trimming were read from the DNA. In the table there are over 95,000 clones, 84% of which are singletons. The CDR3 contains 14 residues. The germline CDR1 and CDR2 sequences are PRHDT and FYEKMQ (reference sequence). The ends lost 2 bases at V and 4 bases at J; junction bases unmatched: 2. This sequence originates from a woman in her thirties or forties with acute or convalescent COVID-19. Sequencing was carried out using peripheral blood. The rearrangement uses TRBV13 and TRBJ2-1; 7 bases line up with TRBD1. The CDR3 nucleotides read TGTGCCAGCAGCTTAACACAGGGGTACAATGAGCAGTTCTTC. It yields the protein CASSLTQGYNEQFF.